This T cell receptor (beta chain) derives from a study of blood T cells in healthy people across ages. Study results and limitations: CMV infection status of these donors was not known.

Healthy individuals of Caucasian origin from Russia, aged about 6 to 100, served as donors. Combining a sample-barcoded 5' primer with a J-beta primer mix, a second PCR ran for 7 to 11 cycles. Template switching added a 12-random-nucleotide identifier to every cDNA molecule. TCRdb re-derived calls from the 5' RACE reads in MiXCR, one entry per CDR3 protein. The sample lists around 500,000 distinct CDR3 sequences; roughly 43% were seen once. As to this clonotype: Its antigen remains unidentified.

J was trimmed by 5 bases and V by 6 bases; bases with no gene match: 6. Germline CDR1 is DFQATT and CDR2 is SNEGSKA (reference sequence). CDR3 length equals 14 residues. V usage is TRBV20-1 and J usage is TRBJ2-5, with 13 positions matching TRBD2. Sequencing input: blood. The TCR sequence derives from a man aged 80 or over in good health. CDR3: CSAVLAGGDETQYF. DNA for the CDR3: TGCAGTGCGGTACTAGCGGGAGGGGATGAGACCCAGTACTTC.